This entry concerns a single T cell receptor (beta chain). As yet, its antigen is unknown. This record belongs to a study of neoadjuvant anti-PD-1 for oral cavity cancer. Study results and caveats: Greater tumor shrinkage accompanied bigger post-treatment sizes of preexisting clones.

The patients had HPV-negative, locally advanced oral cavity squamous cell carcinoma. Measured with immunoSEQ multiplex PCR; TCRdb has only the in-frame clones, and not every one. The data hold about 5,700 clones, with around 60% observed a single time. Trimming took off 2 bases at V and 6 bases at J, with 8 bases between the two ends. Per germline, CDR1 GTSNPN and CDR2 SVGIG (reference sequence). This CDR3 comprises 12 residues. The chain joins TRBV30 to TRBJ2-1; no firm D call. The receptor's source is a person aged 35 to 85 with oral cavity squamous cell carcinoma. The sample in question was tumor tissue, obtained before nivolumab (anti-PD-1) treatment. CDR3 bases: TGTGCCTGGAGTTCCAACGTCAATGAGCAGTTCTTC. Translation: CAWSSNVNEQFF.